This entry is about one TCR beta chain. The data are from a study of regulatory T cells in long-lasting Graves disease. Time point described: newly diagnosed GD, antithyroid drugs for less than 3 months. PBMCs were the source of the RNA used for TCR sequencing. HTBI primers from iRepertoire and Arm-PCR of CDR3 regions yielded the TCR beta libraries. Each CDR3 protein is one row after TCRdb ran MiXCR on the multiplex PCR reads. Of about 610,000 distinct CDR3 sequences listed, around 16% are singletons. This CDR3 region has 14 residues. Germline V CDR1 and CDR2: GTSNPN, SVGIG (reference sequence). V lost 2 bases to trimming and J lost 0 bases, with 11 bases between them. This sample was also put to use in a study of T cells in Graves' hyperthyroidism and ophthalmopathy.

Sequenced here: peripheral blood mononuclear cells (PBMCs), sampled at new diagnosis, from a patient treated with antithyroid drugs. This sequence originates from a man younger than 35 with Graves disease. The chain carries TRBV30 and TRBJ2-7; D is possibly TRBD2 (7 bases). Written as DNA, the CDR3 is TGTGCCTGGAGTAGGGGGGGAAGCTCCTACGAGCAGTACTTC. It is translated as CAWSRGGSSYEQYF.